This is a list of T cell receptor beta chains from one sample in a study of control samples from healthy donors and cancer patients. The table came from immunoSEQ multiplex PCR; TCRdb's copy has only in-frame clones and leaves some out. This sample has around 110,000 clones, with 93% found just once. What was sequenced was blood. The receptors come from a man between 25 and 39 years old in good health. Each CDR3 is given with its conserved first and last residue. D genes are given only for firm matches. The size of a clone is reported for some rows only, either as once, few or many, or as a class for expanded clones.

size,V,J,D,CDR3,DNA
.,TRBV29-1,TRBJ1-4,.,CSVVVSRGKLFF,TGCAGCGTTGTAGTTTCCCGAGGAAAACTGTTTTTT
.,TRBV28,TRBJ1-1,.,CATDNLMNTEAFF,TGTGCCACCGATAACCTCATGAACACTGAAGCTTTCTTT
few,TRBV11-2,TRBJ2-1,TRBD2,CASSLMGTSGGEQFF,TGTGCCAGCAGCTTAATGGGGACTAGTGGCGGCGAGCAGTTCTTC
.,TRBV18,TRBJ2-2,TRBD2,CASSPTPGLVGTGELFF,TGTGCCAGCTCACCGACTCCGGGACTAGTGGGAACCGGGGAGCTGTTTTTT
.,TRBV7-2,TRBJ2-5,TRBD2,CASSPPLAGNRETQYF,TGTGCCAGCAGCCCTCCCTTAGCGGGGAATCGGGAGACCCAGTACTTC
.,TRBV2,TRBJ1-2,TRBD1,CASMDRGLNYGYTF,TGTGCCAGCATGGACAGGGGGCTTAACTATGGCTACACCTTC
.,TRBV25-1,TRBJ1-2,.,CASRSPNYGYTF,TGTGCCAGCAGGTCCCCTAACTATGGCTACACCTTC
.,TRBV7-2,TRBJ1-2,.,CASSLGNGYYTF,TGTGCCAGCAGCTTAGGTAACGGATACTACACCTTC
.,TRBV24-1,TRBJ1-1,.,CATSEAKTGGAFF,TGTGCCACCAGTGAAGCGAAGACAGGCGGCGCTTTCTTT
.,TRBV7-2,TRBJ2-5,TRBD2,CASSLRVRRLAAEETQYF,TGTGCCAGCAGCTTAAGGGTTAGGAGACTAGCGGCAGAAGAGACCCAGTACTTC
.,TRBV7-2,TRBJ2-2,.,CASSLSPTGELFF,TGTGCCAGCAGCTTATCCCCCACCGGGGAGCTGTTTTTT
once,TRBV9,TRBJ2-3,.,CASSVAIGGGHTDTQYF,TGTGCCAGCAGCGTAGCAATCGGAGGGGGGCACACAGATACGCAGTATTTT
.,TRBV10-1,TRBJ2-5,TRBD2,CASSESLAGEETQYF,TGCGCCAGCAGTGAGTCGTTAGCGGGGGAAGAGACCCAGTACTTC
.,TRBV2,TRBJ2-1,.,CASSPLNEQFF,TGTGCCAGCAGTCCCCTCAATGAGCAGTTCTTC
.,TRBV6-5,TRBJ1-5,TRBD1,CASSRGRGQPQHF,TGTGCCAGCAGTAGGGGGCGCGGGCAGCCCCAGCATTTT
.,TRBV7-9,TRBJ2-1,TRBD2,CASSPRGDFNEQFF,TGTGCCAGCAGCCCACGGGGGGACTTCAATGAGCAGTTCTTC
.,TRBV3-1/TRBV3-2,TRBJ2-1,TRBD2,CASSQEGGGSYNEQFF,TGTGCCAGCAGCCAAGAAGGCGGGGGCTCCTACAATGAGCAGTTCTTC
.,TRBV6-4,TRBJ2-3,TRBD2,CASSGVAGVTDTQYF,TGTGCCAGCAGTGGGGTAGCGGGGGTCACAGATACGCAGTATTTT
.,TRBV24-1,TRBJ1-1,.,CATSEGGRLNTEAFF,TGTGCCACCAGTGAAGGGGGACGACTGAACACTGAAGCTTTCTTT
.,TRBV18,TRBJ2-1,.,CASSDYGSSYNEQFF,TGTGCCAGCTCGGACTACGGTAGCTCCTACAATGAGCAGTTCTTC
.,TRBV4-1,TRBJ2-3,TRBD2,CASSSRREDTDTQYF,TGCGCCAGCAGCAGCCGACGGGAGGACACAGATACGCAGTATTTT
once,TRBV9,TRBJ1-4,.,CASSPELPGPNEKLFF,TGTGCCAGCAGTCCCGAACTACCGGGGCCTAATGAAAAACTGTTTTTT
.,TRBV30,TRBJ2-3,.,CAWSVGYSPDTQYF,TGTGCCTGGAGTGTAGGCTACTCACCAGATACGCAGTATTTT
.,TRBV3-1/TRBV3-2,TRBJ2-7,TRBD1,CASSQGDRDDEQYF,TGTGCCAGCAGCCAAGGGGACAGGGATGATGAGCAGTACTTC
.,TRBV5-8,TRBJ2-1,TRBD2,CASRKKLTSGGLSSYNEQFF,TGTGCCAGCAGAAAAAAATTGACTAGCGGGGGCCTGAGCTCCTACAATGAGCAGTTCTTC
.,TRBV4-2,TRBJ1-1,.,CASSPSYKVLETEAFF,TGTGCCAGCAGCCCCTCATACAAGGTTTTAGAGACTGAAGCTTTCTTT
once,TRBV3-1/TRBV3-2,TRBJ1-1,TRBD1,CASSHNSRRGTTEAFF,TGTGCCAGCAGCCACAATAGCCGCAGGGGGACCACTGAAGCTTTCTTT
.,TRBV24-1,TRBJ1-1,.,CATRPAPGNTEAFF,TGTGCCACCAGGCCTGCTCCGGGAAACACTGAAGCTTTCTTT
.,TRBV18,TRBJ1-6,.,CASSPRDNSPLHF,TGTGCCAGCTCACCGCGTGATAATTCACCCCTCCACTTT
.,TRBV24-1,TRBJ1-4,TRBD1,CATSDSTGGANEKLFF,TGTGCCACCAGTGACTCGACAGGGGGTGCTAATGAAAAACTGTTTTTT
.,TRBV3-1/TRBV3-2,TRBJ2-4,.,CASSLLGGRLAKNIQYF,TGTGCCAGCAGCCTCCTTGGGGGGCGACTAGCCAAAAACATTCAGTACTTC
once,TRBV3-1/TRBV3-2,TRBJ1-6,.,CASSHPAEVGSPLHF,TGTGCCAGCAGCCACCCCGCGGAGGTGGGTTCACCCCTCCACTTT
.,TRBV3-1/TRBV3-2,TRBJ2-7,.,CASEKGGTGSYEQYF,TGTGCCAGCGAAAAAGGGGGGACGGGCTCCTACGAGCAGTACTTC
.,TRBV19,TRBJ2-3,TRBD1,CASSIDGWTGRRTDTQYF,TGTGCCAGTAGTATAGATGGTTGGACAGGGCGACGCACAGATACGCAGTATTTT
once,TRBV19,TRBJ1-4,.,CASRGRDLLSGEKLFF,TGTGCCAGTAGGGGGAGGGACCTCCTGTCGGGGGAAAAACTGTTTTTT
.,TRBV7-8,TRBJ1-5,.,CASTPMGRNDQPQHF,TGTGCCAGCACCCCCATGGGCAGGAACGACCAGCCCCAGCATTTT
.,TRBV1,TRBJ2-3,.,CTSSQEPSASTQYF,TGCACCAGCAGCCAAGAGCCCTCGGCAAGTACGCAGTATTTT
once,TRBV9,TRBJ2-5,TRBD1,CASSARDRGKETQYF,TGTGCCAGCAGCGCGCGGGACAGGGGCAAAGAGACCCAGTACTTC
.,TRBV9,TRBJ1-3,.,CASSGTRDPTGNTIYF,TGTGCCAGCAGCGGTACCCGGGACCCCACTGGAAACACCATATATTTT
.,TRBV5-4,TRBJ2-5,TRBD1,CASVRDRLPETQYF,TGTGCCAGCGTCCGGGACAGACTCCCAGAGACCCAGTACTTC
.,TRBV21-1,TRBJ2-2,.,CASNHPPWQGASGGGRRELFF,TGTGCCAGCAACCACCCCCCCTGGCAGGGGGCTAGCGGGGGCGGCCGTCGCGAGCTGTTTTTT
.,TRBV12-3/TRBV12-4,TRBJ2-1,TRBD1,CASRWTGGNEQFF,TGTGCCAGCAGATGGACAGGGGGCAATGAGCAGTTCTTC
.,TRBV5-1,TRBJ2-2,.,CASSSGDHTGELFF,TGCGCCAGCAGCTCCGGGGATCACACCGGGGAGCTGTTTTTT
.,TRBV19,TRBJ2-1,.,CASSISGGSPPNEQFF,TGTGCCAGTAGTATTTCTGGCGGATCTCCCCCCAATGAGCAGTTCTTC
.,TRBV28,TRBJ1-3,.,CASRPGNSGNTIYF,TGTGCCAGCAGACCGGGCAATTCTGGAAACACCATATATTTT
.,TRBV7-9,TRBJ2-3,.,CASSPGQYTDTQYF,TGTGCCAGCAGCCCGGGACAATACACAGATACGCAGTATTTT
.,TRBV3-1/TRBV3-2,TRBJ1-3,.,CASSQGRVHGNTIYF,TGTGCCAGCAGCCAAGGCAGGGTACATGGAAACACCATATATTTT
.,TRBV5-1,TRBJ2-3,.,CASSSTDTLGTDTQYF,TGCGCCAGCAGCTCGACGGATACCCTAGGCACAGATACGCAGTATTTT
few,TRBV4-2,TRBJ2-2,TRBD2,CASSLTSGGASGELFF,TGTGCCAGCAGCCTTACTAGCGGGGGGGCTTCCGGGGAGCTGTTTTTT